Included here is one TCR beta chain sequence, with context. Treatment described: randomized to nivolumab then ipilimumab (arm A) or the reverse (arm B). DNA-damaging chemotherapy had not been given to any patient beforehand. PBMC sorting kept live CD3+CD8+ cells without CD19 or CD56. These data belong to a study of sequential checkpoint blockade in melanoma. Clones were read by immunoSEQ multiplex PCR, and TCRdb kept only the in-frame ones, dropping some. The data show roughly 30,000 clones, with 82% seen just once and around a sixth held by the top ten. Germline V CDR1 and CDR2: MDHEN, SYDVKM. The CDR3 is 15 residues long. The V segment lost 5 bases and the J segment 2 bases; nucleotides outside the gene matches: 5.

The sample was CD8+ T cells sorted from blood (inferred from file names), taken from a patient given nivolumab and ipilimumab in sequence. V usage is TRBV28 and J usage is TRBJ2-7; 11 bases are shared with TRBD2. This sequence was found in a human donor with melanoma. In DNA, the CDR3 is TGTGCCAGCAGTATTAGCGGGAGGGCCACCTACGAGCAGTACTTC. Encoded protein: CASSISGRATYEQYF.